Listed below are T cell receptor beta chains from one sample, sequenced in a study of patients and donors after allogeneic stem cell transplantation. TCRdb reprocessed the RT-PCR reads with MiXCR, giving one entry per CDR3 protein. The repertoire holds approximately 160,000 distinct CDR3 sequences, 30% seen once, with approximately 3.5% in the top ten. Material: blood, either unsorted or a sorted T cell fraction (not recorded which). The receptors were gathered from a human donor who was either an allogeneic HSCT recipient or a stem cell or donor lymphocyte infusion donor (not recorded which). It is not recorded whose cells these are; they may come from a transplant donor. CDR3s include the opening cysteine and the closing phenylalanine or tryptophan. Each record gives: J gene, V gene, CDR3 protein.

J gene: TRBJ2-1
V gene: TRBV3-1
CDR3 protein: CASSSSAEGGYNEQFF

J gene: TRBJ1-6
V gene: TRBV25-1
CDR3 protein: CASSPGTAYSPLHF

J gene: TRBJ2-4
V gene: TRBV12-3/TRBV12-4
CDR3 protein: CASSVQGASAKNIQYF

J gene: TRBJ1-2
V gene: TRBV12-3/TRBV12-4
CDR3 protein: CASSFGQTYGYTF

J gene: TRBJ2-5
V gene: TRBV5-4
CDR3 protein: CASRRVGETQYF

J gene: TRBJ1-5
V gene: TRBV7-9
CDR3 protein: CASSLVPSGGDSNQPQHF

J gene: TRBJ2-3
V gene: TRBV5-1
CDR3 protein: CATRTSGITDTQYF

J gene: TRBJ2-6
V gene: TRBV28
CDR3 protein: CASRPLGTVSGANVLTF

J gene: TRBJ2-1
V gene: TRBV24-1
CDR3 protein: CATSEGAGGRYEQFF

J gene: TRBJ2-7
V gene: TRBV12-3/TRBV12-4
CDR3 protein: CASTSDRDYEQYF

J gene: TRBJ2-5
V gene: TRBV28
CDR3 protein: CASRLAGEGETQYF

J gene: TRBJ2-7
V gene: TRBV3-1
CDR3 protein: CASSQDLGQSRRGWQYF

J gene: TRBJ2-1
V gene: TRBV27
CDR3 protein: CASSFPGASYNEQFF

J gene: TRBJ1-2
V gene: TRBV12-3/TRBV12-4
CDR3 protein: CASLGGGNYGYTF

J gene: TRBJ2-7
V gene: TRBV9
CDR3 protein: CASSGSGRKGEQYF

J gene: TRBJ1-6
V gene: TRBV12-3/TRBV12-4
CDR3 protein: CASSLYRGPVYNSPLHF

J gene: TRBJ2-5
V gene: TRBV20-1
CDR3 protein: CSAAGTGIFQETQYF

J gene: TRBJ2-4
V gene: TRBV7-2
CDR3 protein: CASSPLTSGRGRDIQYF

J gene: TRBJ1-4
V gene: TRBV20-1
CDR3 protein: CSARVPRRPGSNEKLFF

J gene: TRBJ1-5
V gene: TRBV20-1
CDR3 protein: CSARGSNQPQHF

J gene: TRBJ1-6
V gene: TRBV18
CDR3 protein: CASSPPASSPLHF

J gene: TRBJ2-1
V gene: TRBV10-3
CDR3 protein: CAVHSPGQGAGNEQFF

J gene: TRBJ2-3
V gene: TRBV7-2
CDR3 protein: CASSLKFTPDTQYF

J gene: TRBJ2-5
V gene: TRBV3-1
CDR3 protein: CASSQNALDETQYF

J gene: TRBJ2-1
V gene: TRBV7-2
CDR3 protein: CASSLVGAGSYNEQFF

J gene: TRBJ2-1
V gene: TRBV6-5
CDR3 protein: CASSPGTYSYNEQFF